This TCR beta chain was observed in a study of blood T cell repertoires in COVID-19. This clone was found a few times. V trimming: 4 bases; J trimming: 1 base; junction bases outside the gene matches: 2. The V gene's germline CDR1 is KGHDR and CDR2 SFDVKD. The CDR3 is 15 residues long. Per the original methods: Amplified reference gene primers provided the basis for estimating nucleated cell counts. The protocol was immunoSEQ multiplex PCR, while the TCRdb copy is restricted to in-frame clones and leaves out a portion. V, J and clone size were drawn from that table, and D and trimming were deduced from the DNA. Among 100,000 to 120,000 clones listed, approximately 85% were seen once.

This receptor was obtained from a woman aged 60-70 years with acute or convalescent COVID-19. The material sequenced was peripheral blood. The chain joins TRBV24-1 to TRBJ1-1, with 10 bases aligning to TRBD1. The CDR3 loop is CATSEGQGGNTEAFF. In nucleotides, the CDR3 is TGTGCCACCAGTGAAGGACAGGGGGGGAACACTGAAGCTTTCTTT.